The next 18 T cell receptor beta chains were all read from a single sample in a study of T-cell reconstitution after alpha-beta-depleted transplantation in children. Unique molecular identifiers tagged the TCRbeta library. TCRdb recomputed calls from the PCR reads with MiXCR, one row per CDR3 protein. Here the sample spans around 500,000 distinct CDR3 sequences, 12% being singletons. The sample was PBMCs from the stem cell graft donor, taken from the stem cell graft. These receptors came from a human donor who donated a stem cell graft to a child with combined immunodeficiency.

Many counts were recorded for this clonotype. The rearrangement uses TRBV15 and TRBJ2-3; TRBD1 might be the D (5 bases). The CDR3 spans 14 residues. V shed 5 bases and J shed 10 bases, with 19 bases lying between them. Germline-derived CDR1 and CDR2 are LNHNV and YYDKDF (reference sequence). CDR3 bases: TGTGCCACCAGCGGTCGTGAGATAGGGGCACCGCAGTATTTT. Protein product: CATSGREIGAPQYF.

This clonotype showed up many times. This chain links TRBV24-1 with TRBJ2-7, with D perhaps being TRBD1 or TRBD2 (5 bases each). Germline loops: CDR1 KGHDR, CDR2 SFDVKD. With 5 bases removed from V and 2 bases from J, the gap between germline ends came to 9 bases. This CDR3 contains 13 residues. The CDR3 reads CATSGQGAYEQYF. CDR3 sequence (DNA): TGTGCCACCAGTGGGCAGGGAGCCTACGAGCAGTACTTC.

The rearrangement links TRBV6-1 to TRBJ1-1, with a possible D match to TRBD1 (5 bases). CDR1 and CDR2 from the germline V gene are MNHNS and SASEGT. This CDR3 contains 15 residues. V dropped 7 bases and J dropped 6 bases, with 21 bases sitting between them. The CDR3 DNA sequence: TGTGCCAGCACATGGGGGATTGGGGTCTCCGCTGAAGCTTTCTTT. Residues: CASTWGIGVSAEAFF.

The chain links TRBV7-2 to TRBJ1-1; D not resolved. Germline CDR1 SGHTA, CDR2 FQGNSA. V was trimmed by 5 bases and J by 0 bases, leaving 10 bases between them. The CDR3 runs 14 residues. CDR3 in amino acids: CASSLQSLNTEAFF. The CDR3 DNA sequence: TGTGCCAGCAGCCTACAGAGCTTGAACACTGAAGCTTTCTTT.

This chain connects TRBV4-3 to TRBJ2-5; perhaps TRBD2 as D (6 bases). The CDR3 contains 16 residues. V was shortened by 0 bases and J by 4 bases, with 15 bases between the two germline ends. CDR1 and CDR2 (germline): LGHNA, YSLEER. The CDR3 region is CASSQDRTGVGETQYF. CDR3 coding DNA: TGCGCCAGCAGCCAAGATCGGACGGGAGTGGGAGAGACCCAGTACTTC.

This clonotype has a count of ten or more. The rearrangement links TRBV29-1 to TRBJ2-1, with 10 bases lining up with TRBD2. V was pared by 6 bases and J by 3 bases, with 5 bases of the junction left unmatched. Per the germline V gene, CDR1 is SQVTM and CDR2 is ANQGSEA. This CDR3 region has 14 residues. The DNA for the CDR3 is TGCAGCGTCCTAGCGGGGGAGATCTACAATGAGCAGTTCTTC. This codes for CSVLAGEIYNEQFF.

The chain has TRBV29-1 and TRBJ2-2; D possibly matches TRBD1 or TRBD2 (5 bases each). The CDR3 has 15 amino acids. Deletions cut 6 bases from V and 0 bases from J, with 14 bases between. CDR1 SQVTM and CDR2 ANQGSEA come from the germline V gene. CDR3 coding DNA: TGCAGCGTCCCGAGGGGCAGGTCGAACACCGGGGAGCTGTTTTTT. Amino acids: CSVPRGRSNTGELFF.

This rearrangement joins TRBV29-1 to TRBJ2-1; D might be TRBD2 (5 bases). The ends were cut back, 4 bases at V and 8 bases at J, with 6 bases in the middle. The CDR3 covers 10 residues. Germline V gives CDR1 SQVTM, CDR2 ANQGSEA. The CDR3 DNA reads TGCAGCGTTGGCGGGTATGAGCAGTTCTTC. It is translated as CSVGGYEQFF.

The V gene is TRBV27, the J gene TRBJ2-7; 7 bases map to TRBD1. CDR1 and CDR2 from the germline V gene are MNHEY and SMNVEV (reference sequence). This CDR3 comprises 16 residues. Trimming removed 7 bases from V and 2 bases from J; junction bases left unmatched: 14. The CDR3 loop reads CASIPYRDSNPYEQYF. In nucleotides, the CDR3 is TGTGCCAGCATCCCTTACAGGGACAGCAACCCCTACGAGCAGTACTTC.

This clonotype has more than one count but fewer than ten. The chain recombines TRBV7-3 with TRBJ2-4; possibly TRBD1 for D (6 bases). The CDR3 consists of 13 residues. Trimming took off 5 bases at V and 9 bases at J, with 14 bases between the two ends. Germline V gene lookup returns CDR1 SGHTA and CDR2 FQGTGA. The CDR3 region is CASSTENRAIQYF. The CDR3 DNA is TGTGCCAGCAGCACCGAAAACAGGGCCATTCAGTACTTC.

This chain connects TRBV12-3 or TRBV12-4 to TRBJ1-4, with no clear D. Trimming stripped 4 bases from V and 0 bases from J, with 15 bases between. The CDR3 covers 17 residues. In DNA, the CDR3 is TGTGCCAGCAGTTACGGCAAGAGGGCAGCAACTAATGAAAAACTGTTTTTT. Amino acid sequence: CASSYGKRAATNEKLFF.

This clonotype was seen many times. This rearrangement joins TRBV5-1 to TRBJ1-1, with 9 bases that match TRBD1. J was trimmed by 5 bases and V by 0 bases; bases with no gene match: 5. The germline gives CDR1 SGHRS, CDR2 YFSETQ. The CDR3 covers 15 residues. CDR3 protein: CASSLEQGAWTEAFF. The CDR3 DNA reads as TGCGCCAGCAGCTTGGAACAGGGGGCATGGACTGAAGCTTTCTTT.

This chain connects TRBV5-6 to TRBJ1-5; D may be TRBD1 (5 bases). Germline V gene sequence: CDR1 SGHDT, CDR2 YYEEEE. This CDR3 is 15 amino acids long. V lost 1 base to trimming and J lost 7 bases, with 15 bases between them. CDR3 in DNA: TGTGCCAGCAGCTTGTGGGGGGAGTCGGGACAGCCCCAGCATTTT. Translated, it gives CASSLWGESGQPQHF. The full variable domain, with the rest looked up from reference TRBV5-6 and TRBJ1-5, is DAGVTQSPTHLIKTRGQQVTLRCSPKSGHDTVSWYQQALGQGPQFIFQYYEEEERQRGNFPDRFSGHQFPNYSSELNVNALLLGDSALYLCASSLWGESGQPQHFGDGTRLSIL.

This clonotype was observed at least ten times. The V gene is TRBV6-5, the J gene TRBJ1-5; D is ambiguous. The CDR3 is made up of 15 amino acids. V was clipped by 5 bases and J by 4 bases, with 15 bases between them. In germline, CDR1 is MNHEY, CDR2 SVGAGI. The CDR3 here is CASSTHRSLNQPQHF. CDR3 DNA: TGTGCCAGCAGTACCCACCGGAGTCTTAATCAGCCCCAGCATTTT.

The J gene is TRBJ1-1, the V gene TRBV7-9; D gene unclear. The CDR3 length is 13 residues. Germline V CDR1 and CDR2: SEHNR, FQNEAQ (reference sequence). V was cut by 2 bases and J by 5 bases, with 9 bases left in between. CDR3 in amino acids: CASSLSEGTEAFF. In DNA form, the CDR3 reads TGTGCCAGCAGCTTATCGGAGGGTACTGAAGCTTTCTTT.

The sample holds many counts of this clonotype. The chain combines TRBV27 with TRBJ1-1; D is uncertain. Germline V gene lookup returns CDR1 MNHEY and CDR2 SMNVEV (reference sequence). Trimming pared 5 bases from V and 5 bases from J, leaving 15 bases between. This CDR3 is 14 amino acids long. The CDR3 spells CASSPMAGLTEAFF. CDR3 DNA: TGTGCCAGCAGTCCGATGGCCGGGTTAACTGAAGCTTTCTTT.

The V gene is TRBV11-3, the J gene TRBJ2-5; 9 bases line up with TRBD2. Germline V gene sequence: CDR1 SGHNT, CDR2 YENEEA. There are 16 residues in the CDR3. The V and J ends lost 3 bases and 1 base, in that order; junction bases with no gene match: 6. The CDR3: CASSFTSGLVQETQYF. The CDR3 DNA is TGTGCCAGCAGCTTCACTAGCGGGCTAGTCCAAGAGACCCAGTACTTC.

This clonotype has at least ten counts. This chain uses TRBV20-1 with TRBJ2-7, with 7 nucleotides matching TRBD1. This CDR3 is built from 14 residues. Germline V gene sequence: CDR1 DFQATT, CDR2 SNEGSKA (reference sequence). V dropped 5 bases and J dropped 2; count of bases not matched to a gene: 9. The CDR3 sequence: CSAFGTARTYEQYF. The CDR3 nucleotides are TGCAGTGCTTTTGGGACAGCAAGGACCTACGAGCAGTACTTC.